A single sample is the source of the 17 T cell receptor beta chains below, sequenced in a study of T cell responses to AZD1222 COVID-19 vaccine. Sequencing used immunoSEQ multiplex PCR; TCRdb keeps in-frame clones, though not all of them. The sample lists some 88,000 clones, over 75% occurring once. The input for sequencing was peripheral blood, taken 28 days after the second AZD1222 dose. These receptors were obtained from an adult who received the AZD1222 COVID-19 vaccine.

The V gene is TRBV2, the J gene TRBJ2-2; D may be TRBD1 (7 bases). The CDR3 sequence is 14 residues long. V was trimmed by 6 bases and J by 3 bases, leaving 11 bases between them. Germline V gives CDR1 SNHLY, CDR2 FYNNEI. CDR3: CASRGGQYTGELFF. In DNA, the CDR3 is TGTGCCAGCAGGGGGGGACAGTACACCGGGGAGCTGTTTTTT.

In DNA, the CDR3 is TGCAGCGTCGGACACCCAAGTGGAAACATTCAGTACTTC. It yields the protein CSVGHPSGNIQYF. The chain recombines TRBV29-1 with TRBJ2-4; D possibly corresponds to TRBD1 (5 bases). Per the germline V gene, CDR1 is SQVTM and CDR2 is ANQGSEA. The CDR3 is 13 residues long. V was pared by 6 bases and J by 6 bases, with 15 bases between.

The chain uses TRBV6-1 and TRBJ2-1; D possibly matches TRBD1 or TRBD2 (6 bases each). The CDR3 covers 15 residues. The V and J ends lost 2 bases and 2 bases respectively, with 10 bases between them. Germline V CDR1 and CDR2: MNHNS, SASEGT. The CDR3 DNA is TGTGCCAGCAGTGAACTAGGGGGGCCCTACAATGAGCAGTTCTTC. Translating it yields CASSELGGPYNEQFF.

V and J are TRBV28 and TRBJ1-6; 7 nucleotides agree with TRBD1. The V segment lost 4 bases and the J segment 4 bases; nucleotides outside the gene matches: 7. CDR1 is MDHEN and CDR2 is SYDVKM in the germline V gene. This CDR3 is 16 amino acids long. The CDR3 nucleotides are TGTGCCAGCAGTTACAGGGGCGAGGGTTATAATTCACCCCTCCACTTT. It translates to CASSYRGEGYNSPLHF.

The V gene is TRBV28, the J gene TRBJ2-7; TRBD1 matches 9 bases. V dropped 5 bases and J dropped 3; count of bases not matched to a gene: 11. Germline CDR1 reads MDHEN; CDR2 reads SYDVKM. The CDR3 is made up of 16 amino acids. The CDR3 loop reads CASSPTFGTGNYEQYF. The CDR3 DNA is TGTGCCAGCAGTCCAACGTTCGGGACAGGGAACTACGAGCAGTACTTC.

The V and J genes are TRBV9 and TRBJ2-3, with TRBD2 as a possible D gene (7 bases). In germline, CDR1 is SGDLS, CDR2 YYNGEE. V gave up 3 bases and J gave up 1 base, with 18 bases separating them. The CDR3 covers 17 residues. The CDR3, as DNA: TGTGCCAGCAGCGCGCCGGGGGGCCCACCGGGCACAGATACGCAGTATTTT. Its translation: CASSAPGGPPGTDTQYF.

On this clone itself: A far more abundant clone sits one base away, making this likely a read error. The genes are TRBV3-1 (or the pseudogene TRBV3-2) and TRBJ2-5; tentatively, D is TRBD1 (6 bases). V was trimmed by 3 bases and J by 4 bases, leaving 18 bases between them. CDR1 is LGHDT and CDR2 is YNNKEL in the germline V gene (reference sequence). The CDR3 contains 16 residues. The CDR3 spells CASSHGFGGRGETQYF. The CDR3 nucleotides are TGTGCCAGCAGCCATGGATTTGGGGGCCGGGGAGAGACCCAGTACTTC.

The CDR3 bases are TGTGCCAGCGGAAAACAGATCTATGGCTACACCTTC. Residues: CASGKQIYGYTF. V and J are TRBV6-5 and TRBJ1-2; no firm D call. V was trimmed by 8 bases and J by 4 bases, leaving 11 bases between them. The length of the CDR3 is 12 residues. Germline V gene lookup returns CDR1 MNHEY and CDR2 SVGAGI.

The J gene is TRBJ2-2, the V gene TRBV11-2; D may be TRBD1 (5 bases). V dropped 2 bases and J dropped 8 bases, with 9 bases sitting between them. The CDR3 runs 13 residues. Germline V gene sequence: CDR1 SGHAT, CDR2 FQNNGV. The CDR3 here is CASSLQGPGELFF. Here the CDR3 DNA reads TGTGCCAGCAGCTTACAGGGTCCGGGGGAGCTGTTTTTT. The variable domain in full, with the rest retrieved from reference TRBV11-2 and TRBJ2-2, is EAGVAQSPRYKIIEKRQSVAFWCNPISGHATLYWYQQILGQGPKLLIQFQNNGVVDDSQLPKDRFSAERLKGVDSTLKIQPAKLEDSAVYLCASSLQGPGELFFGEGSRLTVL.

The rearrangement joins TRBV2 to TRBJ1-2, with D possibly being TRBD1 (6 bases). The CDR3 has 12 residues. The germline V gene encodes CDR1 SNHLY and CDR2 FYNNEI. V lost 8 bases and J lost 4, with 11 bases in between. This chain's CDR3 is CASDEGGYGYTF. Written as DNA, the CDR3 is TGTGCCAGCGATGAGGGGGGCTATGGCTACACCTTC.

The CDR3 DNA sequence: TGTGCCAGCAGCGCCCTCTATGGCTACACCTTC. The encoded protein is CASSALYGYTF. The rearrangement joins TRBV7-2 to TRBJ1-2; no clear D. Between the trimmed V and J ends, which lost 5 bases and 4 bases, there was a span of 5 bases. Per the germline V gene, CDR1 is SGHTA and CDR2 is FQGNSA. This CDR3 contains 11 residues.

Concerning this clone: An end of the junction does not agree with germline; a read error may underlie this. CDR3 in amino acids: CASSLDRGITYEQYF. Here the CDR3 DNA reads TGTGCTAGCAGCCTCGACAGGGGGATAACCTACGAGCAGTACTTC. V usage is TRBV7-7 and J usage is TRBJ2-7; 9 bases are a match to TRBD1. This CDR3 spans 15 amino acids. Germline CDR1 and CDR2: SSHAT and FNYEAQ (reference sequence).

This chain links TRBV18 with TRBJ1-1; D remains ambiguous. The germline V gene encodes CDR1 KGHSH and CDR2 LQKENI. Between the trimmed V and J ends, which lost 3 bases and 5 bases, there was a span of 16 bases. The CDR3 loop spans 15 amino acids. As DNA, the CDR3 is TGTGCCAGCTCACCTGTGTCCGGGCCTTATACTGAAGCTTTCTTT. It specifies CASSPVSGPYTEAFF.

V is TRBV10-3 and J is TRBJ1-1; D gene ambiguous. There are 12 residues in the CDR3. Trimming left V 8 bases short and J 4 bases short, with 11 bases between. Per germline, CDR1 ENHRY and CDR2 SYGVKD. The CDR3 region is CAIRGSGTEAFF. CDR3 nucleotide sequence: TGTGCCATCCGGGGTTCTGGCACTGAAGCTTTCTTT.

This rearrangement joins TRBV5-4 to TRBJ1-1; the match to TRBD1 covers 8 bases. This CDR3 is 14 amino acids long. CDR1 is SGHNT, CDR2 YYREEE, per germline (reference sequence). The V gene end was trimmed by 3 bases and the J gene end by 7 bases; junction bases not matched to a gene: 8. CDR3: CASSSGGGYNEAFF. The CDR3 DNA follows: TGTGCCAGCAGCTCAGGGGGCGGATATAATGAAGCTTTCTTT.

J is TRBJ1-2 and V is TRBV7-9; 7 bases are shared with TRBD1. V trimming: 8 bases; J trimming: 7 bases; junction bases outside the gene matches: 13. The CDR3 runs 14 residues. The germline CDR1 and CDR2 sequences are SEHNR and FQNEAQ (reference sequence). The CDR3 loop is CASYSAGQPIGYTF. The CDR3 DNA reads as TGTGCCAGCTACTCTGCGGGACAGCCTATTGGCTACACCTTC.

This clone has a handful of counts. The rearrangement joins TRBV10-3 to TRBJ2-3; the D gene is possibly TRBD2 (6 bases). Germline CDR1 and CDR2: ENHRY and SYGVKD. This CDR3 contains 18 residues. Trimming removed 5 bases at V and 3 bases at J, with 24 bases between. The CDR3 sequence: CAISWPLSPRGNTDTQYF. The DNA of the CDR3 is TGTGCCATCAGTTGGCCTCTCTCCCCCCGGGGGAATACAGATACGCAGTATTTT.